Listed below are T cell receptor beta chains from one sample, sequenced in a study of OX40 agonist ivuxolimab in advanced cancers. The repertoire was sequenced with immunoSEQ multiplex PCR; TCRdb's copy has only in-frame clones and lacks some. This table holds about 61,000 clones, roughly 80% found once. Sequenced here: CD4+ or CD8+ T cells sorted from blood, sampled in a trial of the OX40 agonist ivuxolimab. The receptors stem from an adult with an advanced solid tumor such as melanoma, head and neck, liver or kidney cancer. Both conserved end residues are part of each CDR3. The D gene is left open where the match is weak. Clone size appears in some rows only: once, few, many, or a class for an expanded clone.

>.|.|TRBJ1-1|TRBV30
CAWDRGGMNTEAFF
TGTGCCTGGGACCGGGGCGGGATGAACACTGAAGCTTTCTTT
>.|once|TRBJ1-3|TRBV9
CASSVDQENTIYF
TGTGCCAGCAGCGTAGATCAGGAAAACACCATATATTTT
>TRBD2|.|TRBJ2-1|TRBV7-7
CASSLGGGSNEQFF
TGTGCTAGCAGCTTGGGGGGGGGAAGCAATGAGCAGTTCTTC
>TRBD2|.|TRBJ2-3|TRBV5-4
CASSAGTSGGYTQYF
TGTGCCAGCAGCGCGGGGACTAGCGGGGGATATACGCAGTATTTT
>.|.|TRBJ2-5|TRBV27
CASSLSIRETQYF
TGTGCCAGCAGTTTATCTATCCGAGAGACCCAGTACTTC
>.|.|TRBJ1-1|TRBV7-3
CASSLTQGSTEAFF
TGTGCCAGCAGCTTAACGCAGGGTAGTACTGAAGCTTTCTTT
>.|.|TRBJ2-2|TRBV19
CASSTYNGELFF
TGTGCCAGTAGTACTTATAACGGGGAGCTGTTTTTT
>.|few|TRBJ1-2|TRBV28
CASSLPRNDYGYTF
TGTGCCAGCAGTTTACCCCGGAATGACTATGGCTACACCTTC
>TRBD2|.|TRBJ2-3|TRBV18
CASSRLAGGTDTQYF
TGTGCCAGCTCACGGCTAGCGGGGGGCACAGATACGCAGTATTTT
>TRBD1|once|TRBJ2-3|TRBV6-1
CASRMDRVYTDTQYF
TGTGCCAGCAGGATGGACAGGGTGTATACAGATACGCAGTATTTT
>.|.|TRBJ1-2|TRBV10-1
CASSPRGGNYGYTF
TGCGCCAGCAGCCCCCGAGGGGGGAACTATGGCTACACCTTC
>.|.|TRBJ1-5|TRBV28
CASSLDLSNQPQHF
TGTGCCAGCAGTTTGGACCTTAGCAATCAGCCCCAGCATTTT
>.|.|TRBJ1-2|TRBV4-1
CASSQGANYGYTF
TGCGCCAGCAGCCAGGGGGCGAACTATGGCTACACCTTC
>.|.|TRBJ1-1|TRBV7-2
CASSFQGVHTEAFF
TGTGCCAGCAGCTTTCAAGGGGTTCACACTGAAGCTTTCTTT
>.|.|TRBJ2-5|TRBV28
CASSLAGRTQYF
TGTGCCAGCAGTTTAGCCGGTAGGACCCAGTACTTC
>.|.|TRBJ1-1|TRBV7-3
CASSSGLSNTEAFF
TGTGCCAGCAGCTCAGGGTTGTCGAACACTGAAGCTTTCTTT
>.|.|TRBJ2-5|TRBV5-4
CASSLPASEVETQYF
TGTGCCAGCAGCTTGCCGGCCAGTGAAGTAGAGACCCAGTACTTC
>TRBD2|.|TRBJ2-1|TRBV2
CASSVEAGNDNEQFF
TGTGCCAGCAGTGTTGAAGCGGGGAACGACAATGAGCAGTTCTTC
>TRBD1|.|TRBJ2-3|TRBV11-3
CASRGDRVPDTQYF
TGTGCCAGCAGGGGGGACAGGGTGCCAGATACGCAGTATTTT
>.|few|TRBJ1-1|TRBV7-2
CASSLAGNTEAFF
TGTGCCAGCAGCCTAGCGGGGAACACTGAAGCTTTCTTT
>.|.|TRBJ2-1|TRBV4-2
CAIQRDSSYNEQFF
TGTGCCATTCAGCGGGACAGCTCCTACAATGAGCAGTTCTTC
>.|.|TRBJ2-2|TRBV15
CATSRPPQGQGTGELFF
TGTGCCACCAGCAGACCCCCACAGGGACAAGGGACCGGGGAGCTGTTTTTT
>.|.|TRBJ1-6|TRBV5-1
CASSLSTSTNSPLHF
TGCGCCAGCAGCTTGTCGACCAGCACAAATTCACCCCTCCACTTT
>.|.|TRBJ1-2|TRBV30
CAWGEFYRYTF
TGTGCCTGGGGCGAATTTTACCGTTACACCTTC
>.|.|TRBJ2-7|TRBV20-1
CSAKTHEQYF
TGCAGTGCGAAGACCCACGAGCAGTACTTC
>TRBD2|once|TRBJ2-1|TRBV6-5
CASSYQRGSYNEQFF
TGTGCCAGCAGTTACCAGCGGGGGAGCTACAATGAGCAGTTCTTC
>.|.|TRBJ2-1|TRBV29-1
CSASYYLRNEQFF
TGCAGCGCCTCCTACTACCTACGGAATGAGCAGTTCTTC
>TRBD2|.|TRBJ2-2|TRBV9
CASSVSGAGTGELFF
TGTGCCAGCAGCGTTAGCGGGGCGGGCACCGGGGAGCTGTTTTTT
>.|once|TRBJ1-5|TRBV5-5
CASSPQGFGNQPQHF
TGTGCCAGCAGCCCTCAGGGATTTGGCAATCAGCCCCAGCATTTT
>.|.|TRBJ2-5|TRBV19
CASSMGIEETQYF
TGTGCCAGTAGTATGGGGATCGAAGAGACCCAGTACTTC
>.|.|TRBJ2-7|TRBV19
CASEGRGLHEQYF
TGTGCCAGTGAGGGCAGGGGCCTGCACGAGCAGTACTTC
>.|few|TRBJ2-7|TRBV18
CASSPRTGVTYEQYF
TGTGCCAGCTCACCACGAACGGGGGTAACCTACGAGCAGTACTTC
>TRBD1|few|TRBJ1-6|TRBV15
CATSRVRGDSRNSPLHF
TGTGCCACCAGCAGAGTGAGAGGGGACAGTCGGAATTCACCCCTCCACTTT
>.|.|TRBJ1-1|TRBV9
CASSDRVGGTEAFF
TGTGCCAGCAGCGACAGGGTGGGGGGCACTGAAGCTTTCTTT
>TRBD2|.|TRBJ2-1|TRBV7-6
CASSLVASGVLSSYNEQFF
TGTGCCAGCAGCTTAGTGGCTAGCGGGGTTCTAAGCTCCTACAATGAGCAGTTCTTC
>TRBD1|.|TRBJ1-2|TRBV27
CASSGDRGPYGYTF
TGTGCCAGCAGTGGGGACAGGGGTCCGTATGGCTACACCTTC
>.|.|TRBJ1-4|TRBV5-1
CASSLGSTGGHGTNEKLFF
TGCGCCAGCAGCTTGGGGTCGACAGGTGGGCATGGAACTAATGAAAAACTGTTTTTT
>.|.|TRBJ1-5|TRBV19
CASSPGTASNQPQHF
TGTGCCAGTAGCCCTGGGACCGCGAGCAATCAGCCCCAGCATTTT
>.|few|TRBJ2-7|TRBV18
CASSPQPGGGGHEQYF
TGTGCCAGCTCACCACAGCCGGGTGGAGGGGGCCACGAGCAGTACTTC
>.|once|TRBJ1-3|TRBV4-1
CASSTPVRGRADGNTIYF
TGCGCCAGCAGCACCCCCGTCAGGGGCAGGGCAGATGGAAACACCATATATTTT
>.|.|TRBJ1-3|TRBV6-6
CASSYPGVEGNTIYF
TGTGCCAGCAGTTATCCGGGGGTGGAAGGAAACACCATATATTTT
>.|.|TRBJ1-1|TRBV7-3
CASSLGGRLNTEAFF
TGTGCCAGCAGCTTAGGGGGCCGATTGAACACTGAAGCTTTCTTT
>TRBD1|.|TRBJ2-1|TRBV5-1
CASSQGPGQGINEQFF
TGCGCCAGCAGCCAAGGCCCGGGACAGGGGATCAATGAGCAGTTCTTC
>.|once|TRBJ2-2|TRBV5-1
CASSSSLANTGELFF
TGCGCCAGCAGCTCCAGTCTGGCGAACACCGGGGAGCTGTTTTTT
>.|.|TRBJ1-1|TRBV6-6
CARSSQGDIGTEAFF
TGTGCCCGCAGTTCCCAAGGAGATATCGGTACTGAAGCTTTCTTT
>TRBD2|once|TRBJ2-2|TRBV9
CASSVGLAGDTGELFF
TGTGCCAGCAGCGTAGGACTAGCGGGGGACACCGGGGAGCTGTTTTTT
>.|.|TRBJ2-5|TRBV6-1
CASRYQETQYF
TGTGCCAGCAGGTACCAAGAGACCCAGTACTTC
>TRBD1|.|TRBJ2-3|TRBV7-6
CASSASRDRADTQYF
TGTGCCAGCAGCGCAAGTCGCGACAGGGCAGATACGCAGTATTTT
>.|.|TRBJ1-4|TRBV6-6
CASRRPGPNEKLFF
TGTGCCAGCAGACGACCGGGACCCAATGAAAAACTGTTTTTT
>TRBD1|few|TRBJ2-5|TRBV16
CASSQFQDRVQYF
TGTGCCAGCAGCCAATTTCAGGACAGGGTTCAGTACTTC